This T cell receptor (beta chain) was profiled in a study of read filtering for tumor transcriptome and immune sequencing. Regarding the study as a whole: The CD138-negative fraction was mixed bone marrow immune cells, not pure T cells. IR-seq and RNA-seq agreed better without single-read clonotypes.

The sample holds a few counts of this clonotype. The target antigen is unknown. In germline, CDR1 is MDHEN, CDR2 SYDVKM. V shed 7 bases, J shed 6 bases, and the junction held 9 bases outside the gene matches. The CDR3 sequence is 15 residues long. Molecular barcoded adaptors covering alpha/delta and beta/gamma chains were used on approximately 440 ng RNA. MiXCR, run by TCRdb on the reads, gives a single entry per CDR3 protein. The table includes approximately 45,000 distinct CDR3 sequences, less than 20% detected once. Sequencing was carried out using a population of CD138-negative cells sorted from bone marrow. This sequence originates from a donor at least 40 years old with multiple myeloma. The rearrangement links TRBV28 to TRBJ2-3; 11 bases are shared with TRBD2. CDR3 region: CASNTALAGADTQYF. The CDR3, as DNA: TGTGCCAGCAACACGGCACTAGCGGGAGCCGATACGCAGTATTTT.